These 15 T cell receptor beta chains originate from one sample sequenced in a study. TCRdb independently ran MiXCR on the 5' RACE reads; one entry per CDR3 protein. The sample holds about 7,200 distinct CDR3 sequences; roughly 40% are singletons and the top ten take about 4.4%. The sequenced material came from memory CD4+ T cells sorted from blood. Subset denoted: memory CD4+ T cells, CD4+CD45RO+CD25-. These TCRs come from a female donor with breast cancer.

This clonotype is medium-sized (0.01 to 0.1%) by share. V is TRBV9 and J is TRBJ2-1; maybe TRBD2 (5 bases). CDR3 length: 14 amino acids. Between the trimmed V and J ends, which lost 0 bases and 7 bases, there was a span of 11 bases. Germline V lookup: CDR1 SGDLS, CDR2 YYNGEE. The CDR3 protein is CASSVATSLNEQFF. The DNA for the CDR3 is TGTGCCAGCAGCGTAGCTACTAGTTTAAATGAGCAGTTCTTC.

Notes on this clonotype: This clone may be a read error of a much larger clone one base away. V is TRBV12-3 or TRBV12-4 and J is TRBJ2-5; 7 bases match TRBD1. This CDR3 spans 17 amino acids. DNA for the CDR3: TGTGCCAACAGTTCCCGGCGGCTCGACAGGGTTCAAGAGACCCAGTACTTC. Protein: CANSSRRLDRVQETQYF.

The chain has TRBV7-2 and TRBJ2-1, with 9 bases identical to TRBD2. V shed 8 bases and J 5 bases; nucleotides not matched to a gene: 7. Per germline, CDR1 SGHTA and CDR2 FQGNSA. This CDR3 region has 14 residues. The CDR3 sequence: CASASGRLDNEQFF. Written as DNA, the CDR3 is TGTGCCAGCGCGAGCGGGAGGTTGGACAATGAGCAGTTCTTC.

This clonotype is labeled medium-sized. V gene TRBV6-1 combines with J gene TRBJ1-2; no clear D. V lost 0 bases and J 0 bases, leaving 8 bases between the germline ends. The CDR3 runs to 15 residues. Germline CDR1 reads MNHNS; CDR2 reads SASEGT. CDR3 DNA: TGTGCCAGCAGTGAAGCCTACGGAACTAACTATGGCTACACCTTC. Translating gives CASSEAYGTNYGYTF.

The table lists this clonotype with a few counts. CDR3 in amino acids: CASRYGAMSEAFF. Written as DNA, the CDR3 is TGTGCCAGCAGATATGGGGCCATGAGTGAAGCTTTCTTT. V gene TRBV7-9 combines with J gene TRBJ1-1; weak D call: TRBD1 (5 bases). Germline CDR1 is SEHNR and CDR2 is FQNEAQ (reference sequence). This CDR3 has 13 residues. V dropped 6 bases and J dropped 7 bases, with 15 bases sitting between them.

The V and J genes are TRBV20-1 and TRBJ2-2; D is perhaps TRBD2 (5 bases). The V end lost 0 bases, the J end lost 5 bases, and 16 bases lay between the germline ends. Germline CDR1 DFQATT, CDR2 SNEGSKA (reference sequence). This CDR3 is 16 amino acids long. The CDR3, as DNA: TGCAGTGCTAGAGATTTGAGGGAGAGGTTTACCGGGGAGCTGTTTTTT. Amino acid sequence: CSARDLRERFTGELFF.

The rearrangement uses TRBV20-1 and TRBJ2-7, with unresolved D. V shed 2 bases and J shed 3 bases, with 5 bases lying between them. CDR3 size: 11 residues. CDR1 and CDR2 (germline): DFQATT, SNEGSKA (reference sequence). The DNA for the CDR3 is TGCAGTGCTAGACCGGTCTACGAGCAGTACTTC. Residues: CSARPVYEQYF.

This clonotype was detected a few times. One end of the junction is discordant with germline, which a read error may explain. CDR3 bases: TGCGCCAGCAGCCGAAACAGGGGCGAGACCCAGTACTTC. Translating it yields CASSRNRGETQYF. This chain joins TRBV28 and TRBJ2-5, with 7 bases matching TRBD1. Germline loops: CDR1 MDHEN, CDR2 SYDVKM. The CDR3 has 13 residues. Full variable domain (outside the CDR3, taken from reference TRBV28 and TRBJ2-5): DVKVTQSSRYLVKRTGEKVFLECVQDMDHENMFWYRQDPGLGLRLIYFSYDVKMKEKGDIPEGYSVSREKKERFSLILESASTNQTSMYLCASSRNRGETQYFGPGTRLLVL.

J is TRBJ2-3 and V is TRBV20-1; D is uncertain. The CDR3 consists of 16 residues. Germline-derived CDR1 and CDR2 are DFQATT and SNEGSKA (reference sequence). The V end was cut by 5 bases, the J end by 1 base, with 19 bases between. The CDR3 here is CSARPRIGPRTDTQYF. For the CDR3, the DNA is TGCAGTGCTCGCCCCCGAATTGGCCCCCGCACAGATACGCAGTATTTT.

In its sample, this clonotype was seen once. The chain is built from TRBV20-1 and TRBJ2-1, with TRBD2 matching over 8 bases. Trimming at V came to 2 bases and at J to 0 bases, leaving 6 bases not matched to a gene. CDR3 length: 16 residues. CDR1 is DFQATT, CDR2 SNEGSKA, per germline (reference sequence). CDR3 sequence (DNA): TGCAGTGCTAGAAGACCACTAGCGGCCTCCTACAATGAGCAGTTCTTC. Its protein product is CSARRPLAASYNEQFF.

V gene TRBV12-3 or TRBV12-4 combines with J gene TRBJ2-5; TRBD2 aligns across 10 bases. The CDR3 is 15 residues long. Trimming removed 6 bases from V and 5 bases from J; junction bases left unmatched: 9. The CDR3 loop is CASRREAGGHETQYF. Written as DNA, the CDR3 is TGTGCCAGCAGACGCGAAGCGGGGGGGCACGAGACCCAGTACTTC.

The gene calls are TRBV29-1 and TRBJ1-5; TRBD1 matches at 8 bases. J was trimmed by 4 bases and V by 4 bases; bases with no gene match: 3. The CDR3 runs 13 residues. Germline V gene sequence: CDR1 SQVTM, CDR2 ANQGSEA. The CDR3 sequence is CSVGNRGNQPQHF. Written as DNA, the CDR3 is TGCAGCGTTGGTAACAGGGGGAATCAGCCCCAGCATTTT. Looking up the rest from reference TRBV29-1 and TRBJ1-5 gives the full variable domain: SAVISQKPSRDICQRGTSLTIQCQVDSQVTMMFWYRQQPGQSLTLIATANQGSEATYESGFVIDKFPISRPNLTFSTLTVSNMSPEDSSIYLCSVGNRGNQPQHFGDGTRLSIL.

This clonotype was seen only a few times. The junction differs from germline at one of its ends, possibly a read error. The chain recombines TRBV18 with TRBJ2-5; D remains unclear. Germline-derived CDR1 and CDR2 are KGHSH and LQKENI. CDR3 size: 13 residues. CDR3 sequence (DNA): TGTGCTAGCTCACCAAACGGCGGAGAGACCCAGTACTTC. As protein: CASSPNGGETQYF. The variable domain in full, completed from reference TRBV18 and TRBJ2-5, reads NAGVMQNPRHLVRRRGQEARLRCSPMKGHSHVYWYRQLPEEGLKFMVYLQKENIIDESGMPKERFSAEFPKEGPSILRIQQVVRGDSAAYFCASSPNGGETQYFGPGTRLLVL.

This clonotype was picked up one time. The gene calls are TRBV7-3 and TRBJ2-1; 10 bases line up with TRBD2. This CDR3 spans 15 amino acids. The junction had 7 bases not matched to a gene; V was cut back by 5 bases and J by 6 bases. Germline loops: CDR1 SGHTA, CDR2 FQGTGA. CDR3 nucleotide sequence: TGTGCCAGCAGCGCAGCTAGCGGGAGAGGCAATGAGCAGTTCTTC. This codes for CASSAASGRGNEQFF.

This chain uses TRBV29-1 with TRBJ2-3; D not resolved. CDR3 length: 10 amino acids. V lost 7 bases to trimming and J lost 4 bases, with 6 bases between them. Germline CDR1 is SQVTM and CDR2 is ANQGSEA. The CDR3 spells CSAESDTQYF. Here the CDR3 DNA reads TGCAGCGCTGAGTCAGATACGCAGTATTTT.